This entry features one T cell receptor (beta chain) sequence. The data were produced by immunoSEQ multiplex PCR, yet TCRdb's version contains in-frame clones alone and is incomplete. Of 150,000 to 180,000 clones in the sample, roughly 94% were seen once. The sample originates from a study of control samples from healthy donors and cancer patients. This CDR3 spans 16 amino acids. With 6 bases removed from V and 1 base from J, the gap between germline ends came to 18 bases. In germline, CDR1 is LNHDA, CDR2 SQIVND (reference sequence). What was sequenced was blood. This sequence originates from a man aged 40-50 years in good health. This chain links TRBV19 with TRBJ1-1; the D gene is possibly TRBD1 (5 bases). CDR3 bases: TGTGCCAGTAGAAGGGCCCGGGGGGTCCAGAACACTGAAGCTTTCTTT. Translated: CASRRARGVQNTEAFF.